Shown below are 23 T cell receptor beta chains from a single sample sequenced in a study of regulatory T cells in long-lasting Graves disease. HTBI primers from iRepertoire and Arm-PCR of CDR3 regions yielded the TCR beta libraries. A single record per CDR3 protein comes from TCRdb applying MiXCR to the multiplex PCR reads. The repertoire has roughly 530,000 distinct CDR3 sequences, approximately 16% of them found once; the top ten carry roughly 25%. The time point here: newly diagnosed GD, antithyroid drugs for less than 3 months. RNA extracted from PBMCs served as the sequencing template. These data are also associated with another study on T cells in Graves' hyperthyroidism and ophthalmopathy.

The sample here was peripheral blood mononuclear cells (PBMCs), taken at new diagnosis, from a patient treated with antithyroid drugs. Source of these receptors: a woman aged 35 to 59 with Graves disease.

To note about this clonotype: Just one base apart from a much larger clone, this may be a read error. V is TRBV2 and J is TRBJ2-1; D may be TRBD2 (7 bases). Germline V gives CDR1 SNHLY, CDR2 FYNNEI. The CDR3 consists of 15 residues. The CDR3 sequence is CASSVTGGPYNERFF. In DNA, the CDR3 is TGTGCCAGCAGTGTGACGGGGGGCCCCTACAATGAGCGGTTCTTC.

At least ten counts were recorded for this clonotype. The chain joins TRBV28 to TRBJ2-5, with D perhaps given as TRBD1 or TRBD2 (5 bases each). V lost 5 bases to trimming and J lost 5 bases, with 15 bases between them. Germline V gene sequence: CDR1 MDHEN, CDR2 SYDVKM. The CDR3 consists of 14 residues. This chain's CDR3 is CASSKGRIQETQYF. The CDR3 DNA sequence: TGTGCCAGCAGTAAGGGACGGATACAGGAGACCCAGTACTTC.

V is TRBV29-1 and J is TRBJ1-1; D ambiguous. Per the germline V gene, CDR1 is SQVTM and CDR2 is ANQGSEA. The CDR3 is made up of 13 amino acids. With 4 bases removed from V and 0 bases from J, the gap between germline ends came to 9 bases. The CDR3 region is CSVVRQVNTEAFF. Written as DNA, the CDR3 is TGCAGCGTTGTCCGGCAGGTGAACACTGAAGCTTTCTTT.

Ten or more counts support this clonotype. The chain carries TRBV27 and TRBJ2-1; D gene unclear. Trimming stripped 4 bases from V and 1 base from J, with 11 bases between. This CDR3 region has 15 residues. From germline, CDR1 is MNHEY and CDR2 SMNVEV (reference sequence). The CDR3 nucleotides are TGTGCCAGCAGTTCCCCCTTGAGATCCTACAATGAGCAGTTCTTC. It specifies CASSSPLRSYNEQFF.

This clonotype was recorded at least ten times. CDR3 loop: CASSYGSSGVYEQYF. The CDR3 nucleotides are TGTGCCAGCAGTTACGGGTCTAGCGGGGTGTACGAGCAGTACTTC. This sequence joins TRBV6-5 and TRBJ2-7; 9 bases fit TRBD2. V shed 2 bases, J shed 4 bases, and the junction held 6 bases outside the gene matches. Germline-derived CDR1 and CDR2 are MNHEY and SVGAGI. The CDR3 is 15 residues long.

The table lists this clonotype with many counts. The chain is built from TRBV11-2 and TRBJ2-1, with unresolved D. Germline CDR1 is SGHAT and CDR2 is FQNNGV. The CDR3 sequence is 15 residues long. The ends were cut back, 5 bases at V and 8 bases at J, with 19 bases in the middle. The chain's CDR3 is CASSMGLSRGDEQFF. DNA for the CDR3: TGTGCCAGCAGCATGGGCCTCTCTCGAGGCGATGAGCAGTTCTTC.

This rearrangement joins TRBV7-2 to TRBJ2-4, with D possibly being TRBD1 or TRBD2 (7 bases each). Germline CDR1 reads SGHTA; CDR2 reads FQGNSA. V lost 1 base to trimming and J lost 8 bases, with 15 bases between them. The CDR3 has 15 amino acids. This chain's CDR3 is CASSLGVAGGDIQYF. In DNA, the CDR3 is TGTGCCAGCAGCTTAGGGGTTGCAGGGGGGGACATTCAGTACTTC.

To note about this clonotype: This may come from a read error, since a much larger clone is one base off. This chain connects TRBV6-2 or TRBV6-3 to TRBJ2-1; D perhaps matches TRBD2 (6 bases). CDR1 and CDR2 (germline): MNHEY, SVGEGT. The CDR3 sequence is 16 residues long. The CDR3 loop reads CANSLHRGLRNNEQFF. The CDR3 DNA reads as TGTGCCAACAGTCTACACCGGGGACTCCGCAACAATGAGCAGTTCTTC.

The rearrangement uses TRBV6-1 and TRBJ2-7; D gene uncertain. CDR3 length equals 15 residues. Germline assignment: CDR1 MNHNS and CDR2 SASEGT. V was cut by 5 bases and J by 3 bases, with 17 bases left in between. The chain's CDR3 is CASSTATSNIYEQYF. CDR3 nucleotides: TGTGCCAGCAGTACAGCCACATCTAATATCTACGAGCAGTACTTC.

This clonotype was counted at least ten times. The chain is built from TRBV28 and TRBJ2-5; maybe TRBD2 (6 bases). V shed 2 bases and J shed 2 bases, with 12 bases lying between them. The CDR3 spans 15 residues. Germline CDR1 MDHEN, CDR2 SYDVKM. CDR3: CASSLLRDHQETQYF. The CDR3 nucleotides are TGTGCCAGCAGTTTACTGCGGGACCATCAAGAGACCCAGTACTTC.

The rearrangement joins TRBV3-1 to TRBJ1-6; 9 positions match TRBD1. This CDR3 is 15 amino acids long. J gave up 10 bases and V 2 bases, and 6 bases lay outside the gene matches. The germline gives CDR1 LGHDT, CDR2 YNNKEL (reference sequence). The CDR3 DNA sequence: TGTGCCAGCAGCCAAAATACAGGGGGCCGGTCACCCCTCCACTTT. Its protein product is CASSQNTGGRSPLHF. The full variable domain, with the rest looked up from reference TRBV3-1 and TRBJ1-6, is DTAVSQTPKYLVTQMGNDKSIKCEQNLGHDTMYWYKQDSKKFLKIMFSYNNKELIINETVPNRFSPKSPDKAHLNLHINSLELGDSAVYFCASSQNTGGRSPLHFGNGTRLTVT.

The CDR3 DNA follows: TGTGCCAGCAGCTTAGGGGGGGCCGGGACAGGCGATTCACCCCTCCACTTT. This gives the protein CASSLGGAGTGDSPLHF. The gene calls are TRBV11-3 and TRBJ1-6; 8 bases match TRBD1. V trimming: 1 base; J trimming: 8 bases; junction bases outside the gene matches: 10. Germline assignment: CDR1 SGHNT and CDR2 YENEEA. There are 17 residues in the CDR3.

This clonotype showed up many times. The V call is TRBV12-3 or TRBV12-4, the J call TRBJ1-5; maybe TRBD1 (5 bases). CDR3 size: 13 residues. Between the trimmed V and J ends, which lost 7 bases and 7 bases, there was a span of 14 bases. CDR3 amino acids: CASNFKGDQPQHF. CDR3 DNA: TGTGCCAGCAACTTCAAAGGGGACCAGCCCCAGCATTTT.

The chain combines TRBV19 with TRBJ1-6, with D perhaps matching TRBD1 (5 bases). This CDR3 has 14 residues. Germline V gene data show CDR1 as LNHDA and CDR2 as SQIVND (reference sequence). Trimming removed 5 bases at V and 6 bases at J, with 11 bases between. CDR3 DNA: TGTGCCAGTAGTCGGGGGTTCGGTAATTCACCCCTCCACTTT. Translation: CASSRGFGNSPLHF.

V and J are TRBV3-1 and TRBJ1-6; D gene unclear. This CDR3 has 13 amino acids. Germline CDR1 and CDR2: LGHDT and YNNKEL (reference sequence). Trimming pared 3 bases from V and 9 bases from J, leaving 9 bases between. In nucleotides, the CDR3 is TGTGCCAGCAGCCAGGTTCCCGCTTCACCCCTCCACTTT. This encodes CASSQVPASPLHF.

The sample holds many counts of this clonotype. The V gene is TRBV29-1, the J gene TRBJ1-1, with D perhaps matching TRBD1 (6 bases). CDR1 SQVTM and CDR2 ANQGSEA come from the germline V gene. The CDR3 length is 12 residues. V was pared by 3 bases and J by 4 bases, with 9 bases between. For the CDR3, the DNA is TGCAGCGTTGACAGGGGACGCACTGAAGCTTTCTTT. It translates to CSVDRGRTEAFF. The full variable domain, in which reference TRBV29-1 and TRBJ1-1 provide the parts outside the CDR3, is SAVISQKPSRDICQRGTSLTIQCQVDSQVTMMFWYRQQPGQSLTLIATANQGSEATYESGFVIDKFPISRPNLTFSTLTVSNMSPEDSSIYLCSVDRGRTEAFFGQGTRLTVV.

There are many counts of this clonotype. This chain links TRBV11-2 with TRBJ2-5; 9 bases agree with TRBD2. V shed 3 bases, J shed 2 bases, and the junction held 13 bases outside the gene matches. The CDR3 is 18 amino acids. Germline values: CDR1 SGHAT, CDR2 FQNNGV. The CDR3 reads CASSLRRGGSGFQETQYF. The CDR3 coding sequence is TGTGCCAGCAGCTTGAGGCGGGGGGGCTCAGGGTTTCAAGAGACCCAGTACTTC.

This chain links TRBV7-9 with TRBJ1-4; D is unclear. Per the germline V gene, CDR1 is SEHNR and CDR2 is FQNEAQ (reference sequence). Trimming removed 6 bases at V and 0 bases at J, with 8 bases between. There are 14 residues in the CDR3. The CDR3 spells CASSSETTNEKLFF. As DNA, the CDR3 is TGTGCCAGCAGTTCCGAGACAACTAATGAAAAACTGTTTTTT. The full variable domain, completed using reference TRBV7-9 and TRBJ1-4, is DTGVSQNPRHKITKRGQNVTFRCDPISEHNRLYWYRQTLGQGPEFLTYFQNEAQLEKSRLLSDRFSAERPKGSFSTLEIQRTEQGDSAMYLCASSSETTNEKLFFGSGTQLSVL.

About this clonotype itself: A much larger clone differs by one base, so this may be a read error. The CDR3: CASSDLSAGGPYSEQFF. DNA of the CDR3: TGTGCCAGCAGTGACCTCTCAGCGGGGGGGCCCTACAGTGAGCAGTTCTTC. The chain links TRBV2 to TRBJ2-1; 10 bases are shared with TRBD2. Germline lookup yields CDR1 SNHLY and CDR2 FYNNEI. This CDR3 is 17 amino acids long.

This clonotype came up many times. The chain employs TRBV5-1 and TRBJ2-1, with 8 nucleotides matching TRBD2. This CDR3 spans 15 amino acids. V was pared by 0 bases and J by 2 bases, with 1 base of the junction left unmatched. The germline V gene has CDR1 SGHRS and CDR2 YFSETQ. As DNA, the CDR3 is TGCGCCAGCAGCTTGGGACTAGCGACCTACAATGAGCAGTTCTTC. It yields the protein CASSLGLATYNEQFF. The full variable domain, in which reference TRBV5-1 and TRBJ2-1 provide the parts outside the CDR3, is KAGVTQTPRYLIKTRGQQVTLSCSPISGHRSVSWYQQTPGQGLQFLFEYFSETQRNKGNFPGRFSGRQFSNSRSEMNVSTLELGDSALYLCASSLGLATYNEQFFGPGTRLTVL.

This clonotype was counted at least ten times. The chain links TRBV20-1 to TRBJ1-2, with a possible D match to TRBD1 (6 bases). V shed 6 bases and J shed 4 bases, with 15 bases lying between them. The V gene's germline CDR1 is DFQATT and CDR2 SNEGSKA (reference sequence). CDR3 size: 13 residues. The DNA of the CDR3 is TGCAGTGCCACCCAGGGGCGAGGCTATGGCTACACCTTC. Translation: CSATQGRGYGYTF.

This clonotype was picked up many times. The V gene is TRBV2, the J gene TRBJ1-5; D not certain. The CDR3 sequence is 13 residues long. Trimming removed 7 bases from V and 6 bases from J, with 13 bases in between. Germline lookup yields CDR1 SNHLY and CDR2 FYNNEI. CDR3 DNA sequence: TGTGCCAGCACCTTAGAGGGCAGTCAGCCCCAGCATTTT. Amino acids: CASTLEGSQPQHF.

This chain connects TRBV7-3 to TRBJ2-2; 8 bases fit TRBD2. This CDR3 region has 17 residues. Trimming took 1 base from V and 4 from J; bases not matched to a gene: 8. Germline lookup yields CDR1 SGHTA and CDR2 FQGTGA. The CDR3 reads CASSLNPGGIGTGELFF. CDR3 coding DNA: TGTGCCAGCAGCTTAAACCCGGGAGGGATCGGCACCGGGGAGCTGTTTTTT.